This passage covers 30 T cell receptor beta chains from one sample sequenced in a study of T cells in narcolepsy listed by TCRdb under 2018. The receptor library was made with the immunoSEQ multiplex PCR assay. Here the immuneACCESS table is served through TCRdb, limited to in-frame sequences with V and J called. Missing clones are a known gap in these copies; in checked studies unresolved V genes cover under half, and the rest lacks a known reason. Within this sample are 25,000 to 30,000 clones, with around 87% of them counted one time only. Approximately 1% of the sample is held by the ten biggest clonotypes. Material: memory (CD45RA-) CD4+ T cells from blood. This specimen's cell subset or site label, per the study, means: memory T cells sorted ex vivo from peripheral blood. The receptors originated from a human donor in good health.

V usage is TRBV6-1 and J usage is TRBJ2-3; D is unresolved. Trimming stripped 7 bases from V and 0 bases from J, with 8 bases between. The CDR3 covers 13 residues. The V gene's germline CDR1 is MNHNS and CDR2 SASEGT. The CDR3 DNA is TGTGCCAGCATTCTGGGGAGCACAGATACGCAGTATTTT. The encoded protein is CASILGSTDTQYF.

The table lists this clone with a count of one. This rearrangement joins TRBV4-1 to TRBJ2-5; TRBD2 matches 13 bases. The junction had 4 bases not matched to a gene; V was cut back by 0 bases and J by 0 bases. Germline values: CDR1 MGHRA, CDR2 YSYEKL. The CDR3 length is 18 residues. The CDR3 reads CASSQDPGLAGDQETQYF. CDR3 bases: TGCGCCAGCAGCCAAGATCCTGGACTAGCGGGGGACCAAGAGACCCAGTACTTC.

The rearrangement uses TRBV9 and TRBJ2-3; D not certain. The CDR3 contains 12 residues. Germline CDR1 SGDLS, CDR2 YYNGEE. Trimming shortened V by 3 bases and J by 1 base, and 3 bases separated the two germline ends. The CDR3 nucleotides read TGTGCCAGCAGCGAGGGCACAGATACGCAGTATTTT. This codes for CASSEGTDTQYF.

V is TRBV6-1 and J is TRBJ2-5, with TRBD2 as a possible D gene (5 bases). The length of the CDR3 is 17 residues. Germline assignment: CDR1 MNHNS and CDR2 SASEGT. V was trimmed by 4 bases and J by 4 bases, leaving 22 bases between them. CDR3 residues: CASSASPRRVGGETQYF. For the CDR3, the DNA is TGTGCCAGCAGTGCGAGTCCTAGGCGGGTCGGAGGAGAGACCCAGTACTTC.

V usage is TRBV7-3 and J usage is TRBJ1-1; a weak D match, TRBD1 (5 bases). The V end was cut by 3 bases, the J end by 7 bases, with 12 bases between. The CDR3 runs to 13 residues. From germline, CDR1 is SGHTA and CDR2 FQGTGA. The DNA of the CDR3 is TGTGCCAGCAGCTTCGGGCAGGGTGGTGAAGCTTTCTTT. This gives the protein CASSFGQGGEAFF.

This chain uses TRBV30 with TRBJ1-6, with D perhaps TRBD1 (5 bases). The CDR3 spans 14 residues. V was cut by 5 bases and J by 2 bases, with 10 bases left in between. Germline V CDR1 and CDR2: GTSNPN, SVGIG (reference sequence). CDR3 DNA: TGTGCCTGGGGTACAGGAGCCTATAATTCACCCCTCCACTTT. Its translation: CAWGTGAYNSPLHF. The full variable domain, in which reference TRBV30 and TRBJ1-6 provide the parts outside the CDR3, is SQTIHQWPATLVQPVGSPLSLECTVEGTSNPNLYWYRQAAGRGLQLLFYSVGIGQISSEVPQNLSASRPQDRQFILSSKKLLLSDSGFYLCAWGTGAYNSPLHFGNGTRLTVT.

The chain combines TRBV2 with TRBJ1-5; TRBD1 aligns across 9 bases. The CDR3 sequence is 13 residues long. V lost 5 bases and J lost 7; bases outside the gene matches: 3. The germline CDR1 and CDR2 sequences are SNHLY and FYNNEI. CDR3 nucleotide sequence: TGTGCCAGCAGTAATACAGGGGGCCAGCCCCAGCATTTT. Translating gives CASSNTGGQPQHF.

The rearrangement joins TRBV7-9 to TRBJ2-5, with D perhaps matching TRBD1 or TRBD2 (6 bases each). The V gene's germline CDR1 is SEHNR and CDR2 FQNEAQ (reference sequence). The ends were cut back, 1 base at V and 5 bases at J, with 11 bases in the middle. The CDR3 sequence is 14 residues long. In DNA, the CDR3 is TGTGCCAGCAGCTTAGAGCAGGGGAGGGAGACCCAGTACTTC. It codes for CASSLEQGRETQYF.

This clone was seen a single time. The chain employs TRBV6-6 and TRBJ2-7, with a possible D match to TRBD2 (6 bases). CDR3 size: 14 residues. Germline V CDR1 and CDR2: MNHNY, SVGAGI (reference sequence). Trimming removed 8 bases from V and 3 bases from J, with 17 bases in between. The CDR3 sequence: CASGPPDGSYEQYF. The CDR3 DNA reads TGTGCCAGCGGCCCCCCGGACGGGAGCTACGAGCAGTACTTC.

The rearrangement joins TRBV4-3 to TRBJ1-3; D possibly corresponds to TRBD1 (6 bases). The germline CDR1 and CDR2 sequences are LGHNA and YSLEER. The V and J ends lost 0 bases and 4 bases respectively, with 13 bases between them. There are 16 residues in the CDR3. In DNA, the CDR3 is TGCGCCAGCAGCCAAGATCTTGTCAGGGGCGGAAACACCATATATTTT. Its translation is CASSQDLVRGGNTIYF.

This chain joins TRBV6-6 and TRBJ1-2; D may be TRBD1 (5 bases). The CDR3 has 12 residues. V was clipped by 6 bases and J by 5 bases, with 10 bases between them. In germline, CDR1 is MNHNY, CDR2 SVGAGI (reference sequence). CDR3 in DNA: TGTGCCAGCAGGTTACAGGAGTATGGCTACACCTTC. Its translation: CASRLQEYGYTF.

CDR3 coding DNA: TGCGCCAGCAGTGATGGCGGGGGAAGGACAGATACGCAGTATTTT. Protein product: CASSDGGGRTDTQYF. The rearrangement links TRBV10-1 to TRBJ2-3; TRBD2 agrees at 7 bases. V shed 3 bases, J shed 3 bases, and the junction held 6 bases outside the gene matches. This CDR3 contains 15 residues. Germline V gene data show CDR1 as WNHNN and CDR2 as SYGVQD (reference sequence).

The genes are TRBV27 and TRBJ1-4, with D uncertain. Trimming took off 4 bases at V and 7 bases at J, with 16 bases between the two ends. The length of the CDR3 is 15 residues. In germline, CDR1 is MNHEY, CDR2 SMNVEV (reference sequence). CDR3 nucleotide sequence: TGTGCCAGCAGTTCGTCAAAGATTCCAACTGAAAAACTGTTTTTT. This translates into CASSSSKIPTEKLFF.

This chain joins TRBV7-2 and TRBJ1-2; D gene unclear. V lost 0 bases, J lost 8 bases, and 13 bases lay in between. The V gene's germline CDR1 is SGHTA and CDR2 FQGNSA. This CDR3 region has 14 residues. In DNA form, the CDR3 reads TGTGCCAGCAGCTTAGCGGGAAGGGCGAACGGCTACACCTTC. This translates into CASSLAGRANGYTF.

In the case of this clone: Germline is not matched at one junction end, which may reflect a read error. The genes are TRBV11-1 and TRBJ1-6; D call uncertain. This CDR3 contains 15 residues. Germline V CDR1 and CDR2: SGHAT, FQDESV (reference sequence). CDR3 DNA sequence: TGTGCCAGCAGCTTAGAGTCCGGATATAATCCACCCCTCCACTTT. This sequence encodes CASSLESGYNPPLHF.

In DNA form, the CDR3 reads TGTGCCAGCAGTGTGATACGGGGCGAAGCTTTCTTT. Amino acid sequence: CASSVIRGEAFF. V and J are TRBV2 and TRBJ1-1, with D perhaps TRBD1 (5 bases). V lost 4 bases to trimming and J lost 8 bases, with 11 bases between them. The CDR3 runs to 12 residues. Germline V gene data show CDR1 as SNHLY and CDR2 as FYNNEI.

The chain uses TRBV6-6 and TRBJ2-4, with TRBD1 as a possible D gene (6 bases). This CDR3 spans 15 amino acids. Per germline, CDR1 MNHNY and CDR2 SVGAGI (reference sequence). V was cut by 5 bases and J by 0 bases, with 11 bases left in between. CDR3 in DNA: TGTGCCAGCAGTCCCTCGGACAGAGCCAAAAACATTCAGTACTTC. Its protein is CASSPSDRAKNIQYF.

This chain joins TRBV19 and TRBJ2-7; 7 positions agree with TRBD1. The J segment lost 6 bases and the V segment lost 4 bases, leaving 9 bases of the junction unmatched. Germline V gene sequence: CDR1 LNHDA, CDR2 SQIVND (reference sequence). This CDR3 contains 14 residues. As DNA, the CDR3 is TGTGCCAGTAGTAGGTGGGACAGCCCAAGCGAGCAGTACTTC. It encodes CASSRWDSPSEQYF.

V gene TRBV27 combines with J gene TRBJ1-1; 9 nucleotides line up with TRBD1. CDR3 length equals 14 residues. Germline CDR1 reads MNHEY; CDR2 reads SMNVEV (reference sequence). Trimming cost V 6 bases and J 7 bases; bases outside gene matches: 9. The CDR3: CASSTGQGNLEAFF. The CDR3 DNA follows: TGTGCCAGCAGCACGGGACAGGGCAATCTTGAAGCTTTCTTT.

The count of this clone is one. This CDR3 reads CASNGPYTDTQYF. The CDR3 nucleotides are TGTGCCAGCAATGGACCTTACACAGATACGCAGTATTTT. The gene calls are TRBV2 and TRBJ2-3; D call uncertain. V gave up 7 bases and J gave up 2 bases, with 10 bases separating them. The germline V gene has CDR1 SNHLY and CDR2 FYNNEI. The CDR3 sequence is 13 residues long. Based on the CDR3 plus reference TRBV2 and TRBJ2-3, the full variable domain is EPEVTQTPSHQVTQMGQEVILRCVPISNHLYFYWYRQILGQKVEFLVSFYNNEISEKSEIFDDQFSVERPDGSNFTLKIRSTKLEDSAMYFCASNGPYTDTQYFGPGTRLTVL.

This chain connects TRBV5-1 to TRBJ1-4; D remains unclear. V was pared by 6 bases and J by 8 bases, with 17 bases between. This CDR3 has 14 amino acids. Germline V gives CDR1 SGHRS, CDR2 YFSETQ. This chain's CDR3 is CASTFEPKAEKLFF. The CDR3 DNA is TGCGCCAGCACGTTCGAACCCAAGGCCGAAAAACTGTTTTTT.

The rearrangement uses TRBV4-1 and TRBJ2-4; 9 nucleotides align to TRBD2. The CDR3 sequence is 14 residues long. Losses at the gene ends were 4 bases for V and 10 bases for J; bases not matched to a gene: 8. The germline gives CDR1 MGHRA, CDR2 YSYEKL. CDR3 amino acids: CASSLAGGPGIQYF. The CDR3 DNA reads as TGCGCCAGCAGCCTGGCGGGGGGGCCGGGAATTCAGTACTTC.

This clone was detected once. The identical CDR3 is also encoded by other nucleotide sequences in the sample. The J gene is TRBJ1-2, the V gene TRBV19; maybe TRBD1 (6 bases). Germline values: CDR1 LNHDA, CDR2 SQIVND (reference sequence). This CDR3 region has 14 residues. Trimming removed 5 bases from V and 3 bases from J, with 13 bases in between. The chain's CDR3 is CASSAQTGDYGYTF. The CDR3 DNA is TGTGCCAGTAGTGCTCAGACAGGAGACTATGGCTACACCTTC.

As to this clone: Other DNA sequences in the sample encode the same CDR3. The chain joins TRBV9 to TRBJ2-1; D gene ambiguous. V lost 3 bases and J lost 9, with 16 bases in between. Germline values: CDR1 SGDLS, CDR2 YYNGEE. The length of the CDR3 is 14 residues. The DNA for the CDR3 is TGTGCCAGCAGCGGGCTACTGGTAAACAGTGAGCAGTTCTTC. This gives the protein CASSGLLVNSEQFF.

The chain links TRBV30 to TRBJ2-1, with D hard to call. The CDR3 covers 11 residues. The ends were cut back, 8 bases at V and 0 bases at J, with 5 bases in the middle. Looked up from germline, CDR1 is GTSNPN and CDR2 is SVGIG (reference sequence). The CDR3 reads CAQSSYNEQFF. The CDR3 nucleotides are TGTGCCCAGAGCTCCTACAATGAGCAGTTCTTC.

The V call is TRBV7-6, the J call TRBJ1-1, with unresolved D. The V end was cut by 1 base, the J end by 11 bases, with 14 bases between. The CDR3 sequence is 13 residues long. Germline CDR1 is SGHVS and CDR2 is FNYEAQ. The CDR3 DNA reads as TGTGCCAGCAGCTTAGATTTGGTTTATGGGGCTTTCTTT. This sequence encodes CASSLDLVYGAFF. Based on the CDR3 plus reference TRBV7-6 and TRBJ1-1, the full variable domain is GAGVSQSPRYKVTKRGQDVALRCDPISGHVSLYWYRQALGQGPEFLTYFNYEAQQDKSGLPNDRFSAERPEGSISTLTIQRTEQRDSAMYRCASSLDLVYGAFFGQGTRLTVV.

This clone is a singleton in its sample. V is TRBV20-1 and J is TRBJ2-1; 7 nucleotides agree with TRBD1. The CDR3 is made up of 11 amino acids. V lost 6 bases and J lost 14; bases outside the gene matches: 10. CDR1 is DFQATT, CDR2 SNEGSKA, per germline (reference sequence). CDR3 coding DNA: TGCAGTGCCAAGACAGGGTCGAGGGAGTTCTTC. Translation gives CSAKTGSREFF.

The rearrangement joins TRBV30 to TRBJ1-2; D remains unclear. Germline V lookup: CDR1 GTSNPN, CDR2 SVGIG (reference sequence). Trimming took 0 bases from V and 5 from J, leaving 10 bases between them. This CDR3 contains 13 residues. The CDR3 DNA sequence: TGTGCCTGGAGTGTGGGGAATAGGTATGGCTACACCTTC. As protein: CAWSVGNRYGYTF.

The chain links TRBV11-2 to TRBJ2-2, with 8 bases lining up with TRBD2. This CDR3 region has 16 residues. Germline CDR1 and CDR2: SGHAT and FQNNGV. With V trimmed by 3 bases and J by 6 bases, 9 bases remained unmatched. The CDR3 reads CASSFGLARRAGELFF. DNA for the CDR3: TGTGCCAGCAGCTTCGGACTAGCCCGTCGAGCCGGGGAGCTGTTTTTT.

This clone has a single count. This chain links TRBV7-2 with TRBJ2-7, with D maybe TRBD1 (5 bases). Looked up from germline, CDR1 is SGHTA and CDR2 is FQGNSA. V gave up 5 bases and J gave up 6 bases, with 17 bases separating them. The CDR3 extends over 14 amino acids. The CDR3: CASSQGSRATEQYF. CDR3 in DNA: TGTGCCAGCAGCCAAGGTTCCAGGGCTACCGAGCAGTACTTC.